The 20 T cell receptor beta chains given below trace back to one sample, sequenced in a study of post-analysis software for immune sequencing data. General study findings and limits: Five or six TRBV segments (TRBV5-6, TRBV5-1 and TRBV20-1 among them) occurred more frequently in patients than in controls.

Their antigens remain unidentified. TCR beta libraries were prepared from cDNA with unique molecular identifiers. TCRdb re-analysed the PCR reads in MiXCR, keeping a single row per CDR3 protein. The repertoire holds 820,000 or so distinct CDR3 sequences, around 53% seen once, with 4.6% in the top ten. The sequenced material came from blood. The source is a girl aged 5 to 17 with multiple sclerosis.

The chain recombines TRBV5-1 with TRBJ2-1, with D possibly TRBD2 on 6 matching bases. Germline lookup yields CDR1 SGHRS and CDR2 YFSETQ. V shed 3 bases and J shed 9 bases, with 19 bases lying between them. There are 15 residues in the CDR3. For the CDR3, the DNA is TGCGCCAGCAGCTGGGAGGCCATCAGTTTGAGTGAGCAGTTCTTC. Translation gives CASSWEAISLSEQFF.

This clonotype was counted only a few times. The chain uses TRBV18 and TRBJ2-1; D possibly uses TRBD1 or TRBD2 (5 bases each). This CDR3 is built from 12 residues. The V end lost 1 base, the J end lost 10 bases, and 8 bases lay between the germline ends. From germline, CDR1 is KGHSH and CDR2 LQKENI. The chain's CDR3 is CASSPHRREQFF. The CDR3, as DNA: TGTGCCAGCTCACCACACAGGAGGGAGCAGTTCTTC.

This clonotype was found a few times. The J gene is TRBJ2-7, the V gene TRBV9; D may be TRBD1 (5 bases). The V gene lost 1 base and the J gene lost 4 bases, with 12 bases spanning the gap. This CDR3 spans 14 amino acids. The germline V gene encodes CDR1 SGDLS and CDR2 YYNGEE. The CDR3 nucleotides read TGTGCCAGCAGCGTAAACCAAGGGGTTTACGAGCAGTACTTC. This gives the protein CASSVNQGVYEQYF.

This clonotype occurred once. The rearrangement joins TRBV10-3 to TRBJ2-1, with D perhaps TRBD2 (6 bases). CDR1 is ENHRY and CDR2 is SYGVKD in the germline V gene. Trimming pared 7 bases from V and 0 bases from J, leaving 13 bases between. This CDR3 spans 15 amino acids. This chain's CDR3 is CAITPSVSSYNEQFF. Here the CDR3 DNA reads TGTGCCATCACTCCTAGCGTGAGCTCCTACAATGAGCAGTTCTTC.

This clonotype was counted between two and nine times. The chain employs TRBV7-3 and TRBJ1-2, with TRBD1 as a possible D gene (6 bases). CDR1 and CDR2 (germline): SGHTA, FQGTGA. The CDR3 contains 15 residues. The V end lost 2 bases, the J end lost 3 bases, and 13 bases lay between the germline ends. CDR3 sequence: CASSLGAGADYGYTF. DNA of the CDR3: TGTGCCAGCAGCTTAGGTGCGGGGGCGGACTATGGCTACACCTTC. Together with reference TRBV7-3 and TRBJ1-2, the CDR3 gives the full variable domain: GAGVSQTPSNKVTEKGKYVELRCDPISGHTALYWYRQSLGQGPEFLIYFQGTGAADDSGLPNDRFFAVRPEGSVSTLKIQRTERGDSAVYLCASSLGAGADYGYTFGSGTRLTVV.

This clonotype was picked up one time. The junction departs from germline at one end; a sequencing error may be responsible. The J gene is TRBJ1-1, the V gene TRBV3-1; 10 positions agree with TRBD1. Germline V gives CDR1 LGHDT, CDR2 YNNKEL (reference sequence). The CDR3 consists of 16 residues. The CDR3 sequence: CANSRGPGQGYTEAFF. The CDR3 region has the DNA TGTGCCAACAGCCGGGGCCCGGGACAGGGGTACACTGAAGCTTTCTTT.

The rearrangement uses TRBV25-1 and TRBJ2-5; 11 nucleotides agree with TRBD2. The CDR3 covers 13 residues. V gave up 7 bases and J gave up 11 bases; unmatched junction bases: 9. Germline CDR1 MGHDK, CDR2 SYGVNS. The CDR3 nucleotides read TGTGCCAGCACAGGACTAGCGGGTCGGGAGCAGTACTTC. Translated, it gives CASTGLAGREQYF. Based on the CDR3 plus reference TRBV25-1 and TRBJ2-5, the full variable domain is EADIYQTPRYLVIGTGKKITLECSQTMGHDKMYWYQQDPGMELHLIHYSYGVNSTEKGDLSSESTVSRIRTEHFPLTLESARPSHTSQYLCASTGLAGREQYFGPGTRLLVL.

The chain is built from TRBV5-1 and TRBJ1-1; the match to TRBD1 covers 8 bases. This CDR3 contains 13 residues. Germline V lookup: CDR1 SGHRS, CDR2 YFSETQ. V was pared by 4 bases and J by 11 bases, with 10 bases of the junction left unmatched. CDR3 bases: TGCGCCAGCAGCATAGGACAGGGTACATGGGCTTTCTTT. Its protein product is CASSIGQGTWAFF.

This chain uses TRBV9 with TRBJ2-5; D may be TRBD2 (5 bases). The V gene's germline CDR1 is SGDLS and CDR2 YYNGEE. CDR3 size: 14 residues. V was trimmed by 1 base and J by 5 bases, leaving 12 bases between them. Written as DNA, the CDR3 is TGTGCCAGCAGCGTACTAGCTACGGGGGAGACCCAGTACTTC. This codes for CASSVLATGETQYF.

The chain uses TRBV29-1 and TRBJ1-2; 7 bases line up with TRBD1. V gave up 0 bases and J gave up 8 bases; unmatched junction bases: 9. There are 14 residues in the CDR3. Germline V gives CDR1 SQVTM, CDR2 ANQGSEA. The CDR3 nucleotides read TGCAGCGTTGAAGATCGGGAGGGGGCTCTAGGCTACACCTTC. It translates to CSVEDREGALGYTF.

CDR3 amino acids: CATSRAQYGYTF. CDR3 bases: TGTGCCACCAGCAGAGCACAGTATGGCTACACCTTC. J is TRBJ1-2 and V is TRBV15; no clear D gene. The V and J ends lost 1 base and 5 bases respectively, with 5 bases between them. Looked up from germline, CDR1 is LNHNV and CDR2 is YYDKDF (reference sequence). The CDR3 covers 12 residues. Combining the CDR3 with reference TRBV15 and TRBJ1-2 gives the whole variable domain DAMVIQNPRYQVTQFGKPVTLSCSQTLNHNVMYWYQQKSSQAPKLLFHYYDKDFNNEADTPDNFQSRRPNTSFCFLDIRSPGLGDTAMYLCATSRAQYGYTFGSGTRLTVV.

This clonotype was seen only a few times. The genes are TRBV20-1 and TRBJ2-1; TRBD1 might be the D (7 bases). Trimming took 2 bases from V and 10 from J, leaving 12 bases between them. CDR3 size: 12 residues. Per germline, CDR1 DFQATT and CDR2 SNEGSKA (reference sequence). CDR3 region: CSARRLGGEQFF. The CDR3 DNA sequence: TGCAGTGCTAGAAGACTAGGGGGCGAGCAGTTCTTC.

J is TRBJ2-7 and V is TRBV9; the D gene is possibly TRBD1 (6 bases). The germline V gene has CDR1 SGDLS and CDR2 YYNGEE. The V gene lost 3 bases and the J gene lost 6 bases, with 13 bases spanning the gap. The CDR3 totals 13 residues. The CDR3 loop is CASSGYRESEQYF. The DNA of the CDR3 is TGTGCCAGCAGCGGGTACAGGGAATCCGAGCAGTACTTC.

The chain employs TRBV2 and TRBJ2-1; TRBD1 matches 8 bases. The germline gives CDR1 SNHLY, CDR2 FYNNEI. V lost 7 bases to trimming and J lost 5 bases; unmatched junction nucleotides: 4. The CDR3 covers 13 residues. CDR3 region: CASKDRVNNEQFF. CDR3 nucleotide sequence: TGTGCCAGCAAGGACAGGGTAAACAATGAGCAGTTCTTC.

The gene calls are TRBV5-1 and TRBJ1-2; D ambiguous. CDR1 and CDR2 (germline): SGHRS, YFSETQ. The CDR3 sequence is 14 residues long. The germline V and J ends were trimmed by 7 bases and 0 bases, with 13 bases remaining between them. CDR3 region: CASGREGANYGYTF. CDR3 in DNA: TGCGCCAGCGGCCGGGAGGGAGCTAACTATGGCTACACCTTC.

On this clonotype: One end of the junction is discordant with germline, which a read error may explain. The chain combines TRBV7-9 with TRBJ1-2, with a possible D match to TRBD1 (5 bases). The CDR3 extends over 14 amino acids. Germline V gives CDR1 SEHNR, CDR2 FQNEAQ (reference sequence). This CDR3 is CASSLAGLGYGYTF. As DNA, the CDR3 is TGTGCCAGCAGCCTAGCAGGGTTGGGCTATGGCTACACCTTC.

The chain's CDR3 is CSARDGFAGVTQYF. The CDR3 bases are TGCAGTGCTAGAGACGGCTTTGCGGGGGTTACGCAGTATTTT. V is TRBV20-1 and J is TRBJ2-3; 7 positions agree with TRBD2. The CDR3 contains 14 residues. Germline-derived CDR1 and CDR2 are DFQATT and SNEGSKA (reference sequence). J gave up 8 bases and V 0 bases, and 8 bases lay outside the gene matches.

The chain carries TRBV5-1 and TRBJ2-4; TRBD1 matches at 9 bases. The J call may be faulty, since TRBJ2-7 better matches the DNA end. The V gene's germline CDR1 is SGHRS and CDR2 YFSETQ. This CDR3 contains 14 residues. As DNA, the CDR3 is TGCGCCAGCAGCCGGGACAGGGCTTTCGACGAGCAGTACTTC. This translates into CASSRDRAFDEQYF.

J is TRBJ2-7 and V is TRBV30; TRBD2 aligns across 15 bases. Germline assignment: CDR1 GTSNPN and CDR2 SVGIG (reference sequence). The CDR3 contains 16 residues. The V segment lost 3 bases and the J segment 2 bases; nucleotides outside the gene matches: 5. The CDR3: CAWSRGLAGGTYEQYF. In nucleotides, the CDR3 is TGTGCCTGGAGCCGCGGACTAGCGGGAGGGACCTACGAGCAGTACTTC.

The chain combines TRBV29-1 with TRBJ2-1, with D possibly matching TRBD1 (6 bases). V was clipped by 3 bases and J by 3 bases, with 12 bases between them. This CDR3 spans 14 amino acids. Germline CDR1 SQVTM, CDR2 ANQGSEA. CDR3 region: CSVDQGLVYNEQFF. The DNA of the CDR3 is TGCAGCGTTGACCAGGGGTTGGTCTACAATGAGCAGTTCTTC.